Below are 17 T cell receptor beta chains sequenced from a single sample in a study of regulatory T cells in long-lasting Graves disease. Sequencing libraries for TCR beta were prepared with iRepertoire HTBI primers and Arm-PCR of CDR3 regions. TCRdb re-derived calls from the multiplex PCR reads in MiXCR, one entry per CDR3 protein. This sample has about 470,000 distinct CDR3 sequences; under 25% occur once, and the top ten carry approximately 6.4%. The time point: persistent/refractory GD, antithyroid drugs over 5 years with positive TRAb. PBMCs were the source of the RNA used for TCR sequencing. This specimen was peripheral blood mononuclear cells (PBMCs), taken when the disease was refractory, from a patient treated with antithyroid drugs. These receptors were taken from a female donor with Graves disease.

This clonotype was seen at least ten times. The chain recombines TRBV7-9 with TRBJ2-5; D is possibly TRBD1 or TRBD2 (5 bases each). Germline V gives CDR1 SEHNR, CDR2 FQNEAQ (reference sequence). The germline V and J ends were trimmed by 4 bases and 3 bases, with 15 bases remaining between them. The CDR3 has 15 residues. The CDR3 bases are TGTGCCAGCAGCTCTACGAGGGACGGAGAAGAGACCCAGTACTTC. It encodes CASSSTRDGEETQYF.

V gene TRBV6-5 combines with J gene TRBJ2-7; no reliable D call. The CDR3 is 14 amino acids. Germline lookup yields CDR1 MNHEY and CDR2 SVGAGI. Trimming removed 2 bases from V and 6 bases from J, with 14 bases in between. CDR3: CASSYGLGSSEQYF. Here the CDR3 DNA reads TGTGCCAGCAGTTACGGTCTAGGGTCTTCCGAGCAGTACTTC.

This clonotype was detected many times. The gene calls are TRBV5-1 and TRBJ2-7; either TRBD1 or TRBD2 may supply D (5 bases each). This CDR3 is 14 amino acids long. The ends were cut back, 4 bases at V and 4 bases at J, with 15 bases in the middle. Per germline, CDR1 SGHRS and CDR2 YFSETQ. In nucleotides, the CDR3 is TGCGCCAGCAGCCCGTCGGGGACGGAGTACGAGCAGTACTTC. As protein: CASSPSGTEYEQYF.

Note on this clonotype: A much bigger clone sits one base away, suggesting this may be a read error. The V and J genes are TRBV15 and TRBJ1-1, with D perhaps TRBD1 (6 bases). CDR3 length equals 15 residues. Trimming cost V 2 bases and J 1 base, with 11 bases left between them. The germline gives CDR1 LNHNV, CDR2 YYDKDF (reference sequence). The CDR3 here is CATSRPRDTNTEAFF. The CDR3, as DNA: TGTGCCACCAGCAGACCACGGGACACGAACACTGAAGCTTTCTTT.

In its sample, this clonotype was seen many times. This chain joins TRBV12-3 or TRBV12-4 and TRBJ2-7; 10 bases match TRBD2. The CDR3 runs 16 residues. J was trimmed by 0 bases and V by 0 bases; bases with no gene match: 2. The CDR3 spells CASSLAKRGGSYEQYF. CDR3 bases: TGTGCCAGCAGTTTAGCGAAGCGGGGGGGCTCCTACGAGCAGTACTTC.

The table lists this clonotype with many counts. The chain combines TRBV24-1 with TRBJ2-6; D gene uncertain. Germline V lookup: CDR1 KGHDR, CDR2 SFDVKD. V gave up 3 bases and J gave up 0 bases, with 5 bases separating them. CDR3 length: 15 amino acids. The CDR3 bases are TGTGCCACCAGTGATCGCGGCTCTGGGGCCAACGTCCTGACTTTC. It is translated as CATSDRGSGANVLTF.

This clonotype was seen many times. The chain uses TRBV20-1 and TRBJ1-2; possible D gene TRBD1, 6 bases. Trimming left V 5 bases short and J 7 bases short, with 17 bases between. CDR3 length: 13 amino acids. The V gene's germline CDR1 is DFQATT and CDR2 SNEGSKA (reference sequence). The CDR3: CSAVLSGGGGYTF. CDR3 in DNA: TGCAGTGCTGTTCTGTCGGGAGGGGGTGGCTACACCTTC.

Many counts were recorded for this clonotype. The chain has TRBV24-1 and TRBJ1-2; D perhaps matches TRBD1 (5 bases). Trimming removed 2 bases from V and 8 bases from J, with 11 bases in between. The V gene's germline CDR1 is KGHDR and CDR2 SFDVKD. The CDR3 is 13 residues long. CDR3: CATSDWGNGGYTF. CDR3 coding DNA: TGTGCCACCAGTGATTGGGGGAACGGGGGCTACACCTTC.

The V call is TRBV30, the J call TRBJ2-2, with unresolved D. The V end lost 0 bases, the J end lost 8 bases, and 7 bases lay between the germline ends. Per germline, CDR1 GTSNPN and CDR2 SVGIG (reference sequence). The CDR3 spans 12 residues. This chain's CDR3 is CAWSVGVGELFF. For the CDR3, the DNA is TGTGCCTGGAGTGTAGGTGTTGGGGAGCTGTTTTTT.

V usage is TRBV11-1 and J usage is TRBJ2-1, with TRBD2 matching 8 bases. After removal of 5 bases from V and 8 bases from J, the junction contained 11 bases not matched to a gene. Germline assignment: CDR1 SGHAT and CDR2 FQDESV (reference sequence). The CDR3 runs 15 residues. The CDR3 loop reads CASSPGGALNDEQFF. Here the CDR3 DNA reads TGTGCCAGCAGCCCGGGGGGGGCATTAAACGATGAGCAGTTCTTC.

This clonotype was counted a few times. This rearrangement joins TRBV6-1 to TRBJ2-1; tentatively, D is TRBD2 (5 bases). This CDR3 region has 14 residues. Germline lookup yields CDR1 MNHNS and CDR2 SASEGT. V was cut by 5 bases and J by 9 bases, with 17 bases left in between. The CDR3 DNA reads as TGTGCCAGCAGTCGGGCTAGCTGGGTGAGTGAGCAGTTCTTC. This sequence encodes CASSRASWVSEQFF.

The chain carries TRBV20-1 and TRBJ1-5; a weak D match, TRBD1 (5 bases). Deletions cut 4 bases from V and 5 bases from J, with 12 bases between. This CDR3 has 13 residues. CDR1 is DFQATT and CDR2 is SNEGSKA in the germline V gene (reference sequence). The CDR3 nucleotides read TGCAGTGCTAAAACCTGGGGCGATCAGCCCCAGCATTTT. Protein product: CSAKTWGDQPQHF.

As to this clonotype: This may arise from a read error, as a much more abundant clone is one base away. The gene calls are TRBV12-3 or TRBV12-4 and TRBJ1-1, with no clear D. The CDR3 totals 13 residues. CDR3 residues: CASSRSVNIEAFF. The CDR3 coding sequence is TGTGCCAGCAGTCGCTCAGTGAACATTGAAGCTTTCTTT.

The V gene is TRBV7-9, the J gene TRBJ2-5, with D perhaps matching TRBD2 (6 bases). V dropped 5 bases and J dropped 6 bases, with 22 bases sitting between them. The CDR3 extends over 16 amino acids. Germline V CDR1 and CDR2: SEHNR, FQNEAQ (reference sequence). The CDR3 DNA follows: TGTGCCAGCAGCCCCCTCATCGAGGGAGGCGGGAAGACCCAGTACTTC. Its translation is CASSPLIEGGGKTQYF.

V gene TRBV4-1 combines with J gene TRBJ1-1; TRBD1 might be the D (5 bases). In germline, CDR1 is MGHRA, CDR2 YSYEKL. V gave up 0 bases and J gave up 0 bases, with 8 bases separating them. The CDR3 runs to 15 residues. CDR3 loop: CASSQEGEMNTEAFF. As DNA, the CDR3 is TGCGCCAGCAGCCAAGAAGGGGAGATGAACACTGAAGCTTTCTTT.

This clonotype was counted between two and nine times. The rearrangement joins TRBV7-6 to TRBJ2-7; TRBD2 is a possible D gene (5 bases). This CDR3 region has 13 residues. Per germline, CDR1 SGHVS and CDR2 FNYEAQ. V was clipped by 0 bases and J by 6 bases, with 9 bases between them. Written as DNA, the CDR3 is TGTGCCAGCAGCTTAGCGCCTGCGGGCGAGCAGTACTTC. The encoded protein is CASSLAPAGEQYF.

This clonotype was seen many times. This chain uses TRBV28 with TRBJ1-2, with 11 bases lining up with TRBD1. The CDR3 spans 15 residues. The junction had 11 bases not matched to a gene; V was cut back by 5 bases and J by 9 bases. Germline V gives CDR1 MDHEN, CDR2 SYDVKM. This CDR3 reads CASSLWTGGDASYTF. The CDR3 coding sequence is TGTGCCAGCAGTCTGTGGACAGGGGGCGATGCAAGCTACACCTTC.